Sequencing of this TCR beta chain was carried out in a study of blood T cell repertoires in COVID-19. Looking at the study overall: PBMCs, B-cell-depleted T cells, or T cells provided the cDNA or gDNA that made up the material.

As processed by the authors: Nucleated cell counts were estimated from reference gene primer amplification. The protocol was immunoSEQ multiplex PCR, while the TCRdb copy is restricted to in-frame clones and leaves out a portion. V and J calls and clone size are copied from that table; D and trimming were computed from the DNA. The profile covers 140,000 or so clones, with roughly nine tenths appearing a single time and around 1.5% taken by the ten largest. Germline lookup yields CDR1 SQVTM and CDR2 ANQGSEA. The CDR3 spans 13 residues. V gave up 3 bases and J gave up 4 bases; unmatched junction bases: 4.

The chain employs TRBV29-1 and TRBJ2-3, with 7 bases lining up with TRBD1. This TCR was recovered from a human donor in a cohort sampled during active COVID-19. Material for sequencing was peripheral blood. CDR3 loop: CSVERGRADTQYF. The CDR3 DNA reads TGCAGCGTTGAGAGGGGGCGAGCAGATACGCAGTATTTT.